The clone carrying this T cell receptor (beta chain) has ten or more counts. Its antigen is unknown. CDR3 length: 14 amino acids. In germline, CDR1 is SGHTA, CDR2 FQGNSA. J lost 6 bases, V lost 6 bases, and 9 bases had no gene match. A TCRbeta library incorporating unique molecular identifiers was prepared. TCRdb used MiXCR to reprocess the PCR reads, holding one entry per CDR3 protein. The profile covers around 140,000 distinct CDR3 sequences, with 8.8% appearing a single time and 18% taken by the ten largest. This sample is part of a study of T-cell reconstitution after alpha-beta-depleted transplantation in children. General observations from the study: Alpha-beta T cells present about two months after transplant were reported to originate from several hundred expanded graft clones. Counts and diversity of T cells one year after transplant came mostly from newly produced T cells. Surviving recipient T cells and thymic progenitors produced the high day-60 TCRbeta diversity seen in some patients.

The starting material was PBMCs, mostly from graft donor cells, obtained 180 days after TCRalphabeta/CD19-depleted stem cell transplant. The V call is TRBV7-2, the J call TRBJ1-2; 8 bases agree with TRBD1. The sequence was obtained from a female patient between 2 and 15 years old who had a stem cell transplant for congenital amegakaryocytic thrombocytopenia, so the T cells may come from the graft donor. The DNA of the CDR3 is TGTGCCAGCAGTCCTACAGGGGGAGTCAATGGCTACACCTTC. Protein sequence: CASSPTGGVNGYTF.